This entry lists 32 T cell receptor beta chains sequenced from one sample in a study of control samples from healthy donors and cancer patients. Here immunoSEQ multiplex PCR was the method, and the copy in TCRdb shows in-frame clones only, minus some. The sample has approximately 100,000 clones; over 65% are singletons. Sequencing was performed on blood. The receptor set was obtained from a woman aged 40 to 50 in good health.

This clone was seen once. The chain joins TRBV27 to TRBJ1-4, with D possibly TRBD1 on 5 matching bases. Germline CDR1 reads MNHEY; CDR2 reads SMNVEV (reference sequence). Trimming removed 5 bases from V and 5 bases from J, with 9 bases in between. This CDR3 comprises 13 residues. CDR3 DNA: TGTGCCAGCAGTGAGTGGGGCAATGAAAAACTGTTTTTT. The encoded protein is CASSEWGNEKLFF. Full variable domain (outside the CDR3, taken from reference TRBV27 and TRBJ1-4): EAQVTQNPRYLITVTGKKLTVTCSQNMNHEYMSWYRQDPGLGLRQIYYSMNVEVTDKGDVPEGYKVSRKEKRNFPLILESPSPNQTSLYFCASSEWGNEKLFFGSGTQLSVL.

This clone appeared once. The chain couples TRBV19 to TRBJ1-5; tentative D call: TRBD1 (5 bases). Trimming took 5 bases from V and 1 from J, leaving 9 bases between them. Germline CDR1 reads LNHDA; CDR2 reads SQIVND (reference sequence). The CDR3 length is 14 residues. The CDR3, as DNA: TGTGCCAGTAGTGAGGGACGAAGCAATCAGCCCCAGCATTTT. Translated, it gives CASSEGRSNQPQHF.

V and J are TRBV9 and TRBJ2-1; D gene ambiguous. Germline CDR1 and CDR2: SGDLS and YYNGEE. There are 15 residues in the CDR3. V shed 0 bases and J shed 0 bases, with 7 bases lying between them. The DNA of the CDR3 is TGTGCCAGCAGCGTAGGAAGGAGCTCCTACAATGAGCAGTTCTTC. The encoded protein is CASSVGRSSYNEQFF.

The V and J genes are TRBV5-8 and TRBJ2-5, with a possible D match to TRBD1 (6 bases). Germline V lookup: CDR1 SGHTS, CDR2 YDEGEE. V was trimmed by 3 bases and J by 2 bases, leaving 14 bases between them. The CDR3 spans 15 residues. The CDR3 DNA reads as TGTGCCAGCAGCTCGTTTGGGCAGGGGCAAGAGACCCAGTACTTC. Its protein product is CASSSFGQGQETQYF.

V is TRBV24-1 and J is TRBJ1-5, with 8 bases aligning to TRBD1. CDR1 is KGHDR and CDR2 is SFDVKD in the germline V gene. V lost 2 bases to trimming and J lost 5 bases; unmatched junction nucleotides: 19. The CDR3 loop spans 20 amino acids. The CDR3 region has the DNA TGTGCCACCAGTGATTCCCGGGAGGACAGGGCGGGAGTGTTTTATCAGCCCCAGCATTTT. The encoded protein is CATSDSREDRAGVFYQPQHF.

This clone was recorded only once. This chain joins TRBV7-2 and TRBJ2-1, with D perhaps matching TRBD2 (7 bases). Per germline, CDR1 SGHTA and CDR2 FQGNSA. The V and J ends lost 5 bases and 0 bases respectively, with 23 bases between them. CDR3 length: 19 amino acids. The CDR3 nucleotides are TGTGCCAGCAGCCCGCCCGGCGGGGGCCCTTTTAGCTCCTACAATGAGCAGTTCTTC. Translation gives CASSPPGGGPFSSYNEQFF.

This rearrangement joins TRBV6-2 or TRBV6-3 to TRBJ2-2; D is perhaps TRBD1 or TRBD2 (5 bases each). The germline V and J ends were trimmed by 0 bases and 5 bases, with 10 bases remaining between them. The length of the CDR3 is 15 residues. Looked up from germline, CDR1 is MNHEY and CDR2 is SVGEGT. CDR3 in amino acids: CASSYSRGLTGELFF. CDR3 nucleotide sequence: TGTGCCAGCAGTTACTCCCGGGGCTTAACCGGGGAGCTGTTTTTT.

This sequence joins TRBV5-5 and TRBJ2-7, with 7 bases aligning to TRBD2. After removal of 4 bases from V and 3 bases from J, the junction contained 10 bases not matched to a gene. CDR1 and CDR2 (germline): SGHKS, YYEKEE (reference sequence). The CDR3 has 15 amino acids. The CDR3 region has the DNA TGTGCCAGCAGCCCCTCCCACGGGGAGGGCTACGAGCAGTACTTC. It codes for CASSPSHGEGYEQYF.

The chain links TRBV18 to TRBJ2-7; 10 nucleotides match TRBD1. CDR3 length: 14 amino acids. Germline lookup yields CDR1 KGHSH and CDR2 LQKENI. The V segment lost 6 bases and the J segment 2 bases; nucleotides outside the gene matches: 4. The CDR3 is CASSPGTGAYEQYF. The CDR3 nucleotides are TGTGCCAGCTCGCCCGGGACAGGGGCCTACGAGCAGTACTTC. Filled out from reference TRBV18 and TRBJ2-7, the complete variable domain reads NAGVMQNPRHLVRRRGQEARLRCSPMKGHSHVYWYRQLPEEGLKFMVYLQKENIIDESGMPKERFSAEFPKEGPSILRIQQVVRGDSAAYFCASSPGTGAYEQYFGPGTRLTVT.

V gene TRBV2 combines with J gene TRBJ1-2, with D unclear. CDR1 is SNHLY and CDR2 is FYNNEI in the germline V gene. CDR3 length: 13 amino acids. Trimming shortened V by 3 bases and J by 2 bases, and 7 bases separated the two germline ends. The CDR3 DNA reads TGTGCCAGCAGTGAGACCGGGAACTATGGCTACACCTTC. Its translation is CASSETGNYGYTF.

The V and J genes are TRBV5-1 and TRBJ2-2, with TRBD2 matching over 10 bases. The CDR3 is 17 amino acids. The germline V gene encodes CDR1 SGHRS and CDR2 YFSETQ. The trim removed 3 bases at V and 5 bases at J, leaving 10 bases unmatched. The DNA of the CDR3 is TGCGCCAGCAGCTCAGAGTGGGCTAGCGGGGGTACCGGGGAGCTGTTTTTT. Translation: CASSSEWASGGTGELFF.

The CDR3 here is CASSLAQGKAFF. The CDR3 nucleotides read TGTGCCAGCAGCTTGGCCCAGGGGAAAGCTTTCTTT. The chain joins TRBV5-5 to TRBJ1-1; possible D gene TRBD1, 6 bases. The germline V gene has CDR1 SGHKS and CDR2 YYEKEE (reference sequence). CDR3 length: 12 amino acids. V was shortened by 0 bases and J by 9 bases, with 9 bases between the two germline ends.

The chain combines TRBV6-1 with TRBJ2-3, with 9 bases matching TRBD1. This CDR3 has 14 residues. The junction had 3 bases not matched to a gene; V was cut back by 3 bases and J by 5 bases. CDR1 and CDR2 (germline): MNHNS, SASEGT. The CDR3 is CASSETGGEDTQYF. The CDR3 nucleotides read TGTGCCAGCAGTGAGACAGGGGGGGAAGATACGCAGTATTTT.

This clone was recorded a few times. The genes are TRBV30 and TRBJ1-2; D possibly corresponds to TRBD1 (5 bases). Germline CDR1 GTSNPN, CDR2 SVGIG (reference sequence). The CDR3 is made up of 14 amino acids. V lost 1 base and J lost 5, with 14 bases in between. The CDR3 nucleotides read TGTGCCTGGAGTGGCGGGGCAGGATTTTATGGCTACACCTTC. Amino acid sequence: CAWSGGAGFYGYTF.

The J gene is TRBJ2-7, the V gene TRBV11-3; 7 bases fit TRBD1. CDR1 is SGHNT and CDR2 is YENEEA in the germline V gene. This CDR3 region has 15 residues. The J segment lost 2 bases and the V segment lost 0 bases, leaving 4 bases of the junction unmatched. The CDR3 DNA follows: TGTGCCAGCAGCTTAGAATCCGGGACAGCCTACGAGCAGTACTTC. Translation: CASSLESGTAYEQYF.

CDR3 residues: CASSPLSGKTGELFF. CDR3 in DNA: TGTGCCAGCAGCCCTCTCTCGGGGAAAACCGGGGAGCTGTTTTTT. The chain employs TRBV7-3 and TRBJ2-2; D may be TRBD2 (5 bases). The V gene lost 5 bases and the J gene lost 5 bases, with 15 bases spanning the gap. This CDR3 has 15 amino acids. Germline V gene lookup returns CDR1 SGHTA and CDR2 FQGTGA.

This clone appeared a few times. V gene TRBV6-5 combines with J gene TRBJ1-5; 8 nucleotides agree with TRBD1. The germline gives CDR1 MNHEY, CDR2 SVGAGI. This CDR3 region has 14 residues. V trimming: 6 bases; J trimming: 5 bases; junction bases outside the gene matches: 6. The CDR3, as DNA: TGTGCCAGCAGCACAGGGGGAGGAGATCAGCCCCAGCATTTT. This sequence encodes CASSTGGGDQPQHF.

This chain connects TRBV2 to TRBJ1-3; no definite D call. The CDR3 length is 10 residues. The germline gives CDR1 SNHLY, CDR2 FYNNEI. The V gene lost 8 bases and the J gene lost 8 bases, with 7 bases spanning the gap. CDR3 DNA: TGTGCCAGCGGCAGTGACACCATATATTTT. Its protein is CASGSDTIYF.

The rearrangement uses TRBV19 and TRBJ1-5; maybe TRBD1 (5 bases). The germline V gene has CDR1 LNHDA and CDR2 SQIVND (reference sequence). This CDR3 is built from 16 residues. V was shortened by 4 bases and J by 0 bases, with 13 bases between the two germline ends. DNA for the CDR3: TGTGCCAGTAGTACTCGGACATTTTATAGCAATCAGCCCCAGCATTTT. Protein: CASSTRTFYSNQPQHF.

This clone was counted once. The chain combines TRBV4-1 with TRBJ1-1; D ambiguous. From germline, CDR1 is MGHRA and CDR2 YSYEKL. The CDR3 is made up of 13 amino acids. V was pared by 4 bases and J by 2 bases, with 8 bases between. The CDR3 DNA reads as TGCGCCAGCAGCCTAGTCTTAAACACTGAAGCTTTCTTT. Translating gives CASSLVLNTEAFF.

In nucleotides, the CDR3 is TGCGCCAGCAGCTTGGGAGCTTCTAAGCGGGCGCGCACCGGGGAGCTGTTTTTT. Its protein is CASSLGASKRARTGELFF. The chain links TRBV5-1 to TRBJ2-2, with D perhaps TRBD2 (6 bases). V was pared by 0 bases and J by 4 bases, with 19 bases between. This CDR3 spans 18 amino acids. Germline loops: CDR1 SGHRS, CDR2 YFSETQ.

This clone occurred once. The V call is TRBV7-9, the J call TRBJ1-1, with D unresolved. Germline lookup yields CDR1 SEHNR and CDR2 FQNEAQ (reference sequence). The CDR3 spans 14 residues. The V end lost 3 bases, the J end lost 0 bases, and 8 bases lay between the germline ends. CDR3 region: CASSFGLMNTEAFF. CDR3 bases: TGTGCCAGCAGCTTTGGCCTCATGAACACTGAAGCTTTCTTT.

The chain uses TRBV6-1 and TRBJ1-5, with a possible D match to TRBD1 (5 bases). Germline V gene sequence: CDR1 MNHNS, CDR2 SASEGT. V was cut by 1 base and J by 3 bases, with 10 bases left in between. The CDR3 runs to 15 residues. CDR3 bases: TGTGCCAGCAGTGAAGACGGGACGTTCAATCAGCCCCAGCATTTT. Amino acids: CASSEDGTFNQPQHF.

V gene TRBV18 combines with J gene TRBJ1-1; TRBD1 agrees at 7 bases. The germline CDR1 and CDR2 sequences are KGHSH and LQKENI. Trimming removed 6 bases from V and 0 bases from J; junction bases left unmatched: 7. The CDR3 runs 15 residues. The CDR3 nucleotides read TGTGCCAGCTCCCGACAGGGTCCGATGAACACTGAAGCTTTCTTT. The encoded protein is CASSRQGPMNTEAFF.

The chain joins TRBV29-1 to TRBJ1-1, with a possible D match to TRBD1 (6 bases). Trimming removed 5 bases at V and 4 bases at J, with 20 bases between. This CDR3 has 15 amino acids. In germline, CDR1 is SQVTM, CDR2 ANQGSEA. Here the CDR3 DNA reads TGCAGCGTTAAGAGCCAGGACAGCCCCGGCACTGAAGCTTTCTTT. Translation gives CSVKSQDSPGTEAFF. Full variable domain (rest looked up from reference TRBV29-1 and TRBJ1-1): SAVISQKPSRDICQRGTSLTIQCQVDSQVTMMFWYRQQPGQSLTLIATANQGSEATYESGFVIDKFPISRPNLTFSTLTVSNMSPEDSSIYLCSVKSQDSPGTEAFFGQGTRLTVV.

This clone was recorded a few times. The chain is built from TRBV18 and TRBJ2-2; weak D call: TRBD1 (5 bases). The CDR3 is 17 residues long. The V end lost 3 bases, the J end lost 0 bases, and 14 bases lay between the germline ends. CDR1 is KGHSH and CDR2 is LQKENI in the germline V gene. The CDR3 nucleotides are TGTGCCAGCTCACCGGGGTTGAGGACATCGAACACCGGGGAGCTGTTTTTT. Translation: CASSPGLRTSNTGELFF.

The CDR3 reads CASRRGQGADTQYF. CDR3 sequence (DNA): TGTGCCAGCAGGCGGGGACAGGGGGCAGATACGCAGTATTTT. The chain has TRBV6-5 and TRBJ2-3; 11 nucleotides agree with TRBD1. The CDR3 extends over 14 amino acids. V shed 6 bases and J 4 bases; nucleotides not matched to a gene: 3. Germline values: CDR1 MNHEY, CDR2 SVGAGI.

The chain couples TRBV6-6 to TRBJ1-1, with a possible D match to TRBD1 (6 bases). Germline CDR1 MNHNY, CDR2 SVGAGI (reference sequence). V was cut by 7 bases and J by 5 bases, with 17 bases left in between. This CDR3 region has 14 residues. CDR3: CASILTAQGTEAFF. The CDR3 DNA sequence: TGTGCCAGCATACTGACAGCCCAGGGGACTGAAGCTTTCTTT.

Details on this clone: One end of the junction varies from germline; a read error may be responsible. The CDR3 bases are TGTGCCACCAGTGCCGTGGACAGGGCAGAGATCCAGTACTTC. It is translated as CATSAVDRAEIQYF. This chain uses TRBV24-1 with TRBJ2-5; 8 bases align to TRBD1. Germline V lookup: CDR1 KGHDR, CDR2 SFDVKD. This CDR3 has 14 amino acids.

DNA of the CDR3: TGTGCCATCAGTGAGTCAGGGGGCTTAGGCACTGAAGCTTTCTTT. This encodes CAISESGGLGTEAFF. The chain is built from TRBV10-3 and TRBJ1-1; 7 bases match TRBD1. The CDR3 totals 15 residues. V shed 0 bases, J shed 4 bases, and the junction held 5 bases outside the gene matches. Germline CDR1 ENHRY, CDR2 SYGVKD.

A few counts support this clone. V usage is TRBV11-3 and J usage is TRBJ2-5; TRBD1 or TRBD2 may be the D gene (5 bases each). The CDR3 runs to 16 residues. Per germline, CDR1 SGHNT and CDR2 YENEEA. Trimming removed 2 bases at V and 5 bases at J, with 18 bases between. CDR3 sequence (DNA): TGTGCCAGCAGCTTAAGGGGACGTCTAGGGATCGAGACCCAGTACTTC. Its protein is CASSLRGRLGIETQYF.

The gene calls are TRBV11-1 and TRBJ1-2; 9 bases agree with TRBD1. After removal of 5 bases from V and 8 bases from J, the junction contained 9 bases not matched to a gene. Germline assignment: CDR1 SGHAT and CDR2 FQDESV (reference sequence). This CDR3 contains 14 residues. This chain's CDR3 is CASSTGGVRRGYTF. The CDR3 coding sequence is TGTGCCAGCAGCACAGGGGGCGTCCGGCGAGGCTACACCTTC.